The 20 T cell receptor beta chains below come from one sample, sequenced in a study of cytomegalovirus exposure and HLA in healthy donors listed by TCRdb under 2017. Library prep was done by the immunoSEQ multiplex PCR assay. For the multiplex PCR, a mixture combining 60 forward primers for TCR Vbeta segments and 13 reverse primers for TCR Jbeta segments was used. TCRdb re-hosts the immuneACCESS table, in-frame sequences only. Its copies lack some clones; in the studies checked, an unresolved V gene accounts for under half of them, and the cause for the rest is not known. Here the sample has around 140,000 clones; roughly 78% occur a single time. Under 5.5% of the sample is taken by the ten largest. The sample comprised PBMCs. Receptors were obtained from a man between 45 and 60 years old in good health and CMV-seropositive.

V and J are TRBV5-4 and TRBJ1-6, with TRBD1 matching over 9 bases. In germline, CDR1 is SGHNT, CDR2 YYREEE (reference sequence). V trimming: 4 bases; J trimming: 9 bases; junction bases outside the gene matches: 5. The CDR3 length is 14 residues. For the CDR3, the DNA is TGTGCCAGCAGCCGGGGACAGGGTAGTTCACCCCTCCACTTT. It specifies CASSRGQGSSPLHF.

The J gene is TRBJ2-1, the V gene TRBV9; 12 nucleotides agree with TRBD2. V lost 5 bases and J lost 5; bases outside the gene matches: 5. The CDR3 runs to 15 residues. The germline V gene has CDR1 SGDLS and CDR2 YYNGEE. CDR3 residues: CASSRTSGTHNEQFF. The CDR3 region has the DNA TGTGCCAGCAGTCGGACTAGCGGGACCCACAATGAGCAGTTCTTC.

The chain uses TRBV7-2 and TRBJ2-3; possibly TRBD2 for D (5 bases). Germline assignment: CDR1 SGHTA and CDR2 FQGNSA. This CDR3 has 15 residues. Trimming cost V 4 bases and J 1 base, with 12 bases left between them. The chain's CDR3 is CASSSQRHGTDTQYF. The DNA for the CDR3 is TGTGCCAGCAGCTCCCAGCGGCACGGCACAGATACGCAGTATTTT.

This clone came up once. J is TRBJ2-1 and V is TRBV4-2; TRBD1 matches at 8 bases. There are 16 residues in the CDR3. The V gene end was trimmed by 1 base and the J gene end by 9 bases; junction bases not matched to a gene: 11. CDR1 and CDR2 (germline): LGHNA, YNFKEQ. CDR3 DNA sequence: TGTGCCAGCAGCCAAGTCCCGGACAGGGAAGACGGTGAGCAGTTCTTC. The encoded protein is CASSQVPDREDGEQFF.

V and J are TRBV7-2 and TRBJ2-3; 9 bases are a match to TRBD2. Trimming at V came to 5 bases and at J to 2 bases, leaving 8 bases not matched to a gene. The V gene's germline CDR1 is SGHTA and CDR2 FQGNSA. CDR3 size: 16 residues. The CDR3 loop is CASSRVPSGTTDTQYF. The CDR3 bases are TGTGCCAGCAGCAGAGTCCCTAGCGGGACCACAGATACGCAGTATTTT. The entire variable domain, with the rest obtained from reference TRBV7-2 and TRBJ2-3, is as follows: GAGVSQSPSNKVTEKGKDVELRCDPISGHTALYWYRQSLGQGLEFLIYFQGNSAPDKSGLPSDRFSAERTGGSVSTLTIQRTQQEDSAVYLCASSRVPSGTTDTQYFGPGTRLTVL.

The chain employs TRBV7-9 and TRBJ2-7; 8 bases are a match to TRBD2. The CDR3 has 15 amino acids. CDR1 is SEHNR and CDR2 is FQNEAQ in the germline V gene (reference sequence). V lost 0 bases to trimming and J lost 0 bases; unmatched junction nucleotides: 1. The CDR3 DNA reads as TGTGCCAGCAGCTTAGCGCGGGGGGACTCCTACGAGCAGTACTTC. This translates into CASSLARGDSYEQYF.

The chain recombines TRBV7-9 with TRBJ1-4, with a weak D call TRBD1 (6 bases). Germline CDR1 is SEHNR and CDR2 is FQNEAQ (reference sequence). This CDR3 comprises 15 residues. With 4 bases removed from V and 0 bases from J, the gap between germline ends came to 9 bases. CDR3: CASSSGAATNEKLFF. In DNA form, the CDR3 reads TGTGCCAGCAGCTCAGGGGCCGCAACTAATGAAAAACTGTTTTTT. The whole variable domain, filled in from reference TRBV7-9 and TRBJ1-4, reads DTGVSQNPRHKITKRGQNVTFRCDPISEHNRLYWYRQTLGQGPEFLTYFQNEAQLEKSRLLSDRFSAERPKGSFSTLEIQRTEQGDSAMYLCASSSGAATNEKLFFGSGTQLSVL.

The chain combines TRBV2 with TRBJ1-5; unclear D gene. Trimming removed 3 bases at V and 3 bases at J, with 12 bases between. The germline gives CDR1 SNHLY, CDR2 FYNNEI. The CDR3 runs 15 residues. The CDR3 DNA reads TGTGCCAGCAGTGAGACGGGTAGGTCCAATCAGCCCCAGCATTTT. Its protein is CASSETGRSNQPQHF.

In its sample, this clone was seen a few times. The CDR3 DNA is TGTGCCAGCAGCTTGGGAACAGGGGGCCACACCGGGGAGCTGTTTTTT. As protein: CASSLGTGGHTGELFF. This chain links TRBV5-4 with TRBJ2-2, with TRBD1 matching 9 bases. The CDR3 is 16 amino acids. Looked up from germline, CDR1 is SGHNT and CDR2 is YYREEE (reference sequence). The ends lost 0 bases at V and 3 bases at J; junction bases unmatched: 3.

The DNA of the CDR3 is TGTGCCAGCAGTAGGGGACAGGGCAACCCCTATGGCTACACCTTC. It encodes CASSRGQGNPYGYTF. The V and J genes are TRBV6-6 and TRBJ1-2; 9 positions agree with TRBD1. V dropped 5 bases and J dropped 4; count of bases not matched to a gene: 8. The CDR3 length is 15 residues. From germline, CDR1 is MNHNY and CDR2 SVGAGI (reference sequence).

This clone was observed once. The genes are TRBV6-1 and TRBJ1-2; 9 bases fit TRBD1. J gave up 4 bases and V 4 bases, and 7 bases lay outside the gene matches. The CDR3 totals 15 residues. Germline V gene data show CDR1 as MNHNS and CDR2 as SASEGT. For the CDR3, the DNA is TGTGCCAGCAGTGTCACACAGGGGGCCCCCTATGGCTACACCTTC. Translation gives CASSVTQGAPYGYTF.

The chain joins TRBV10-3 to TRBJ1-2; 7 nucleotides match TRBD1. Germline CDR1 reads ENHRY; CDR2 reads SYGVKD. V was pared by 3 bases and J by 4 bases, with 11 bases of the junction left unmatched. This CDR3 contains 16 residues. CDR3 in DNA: TGTGCCATCAGTGATCCTTACGCAGGGGGTATCTATGGCTACACCTTC. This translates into CAISDPYAGGIYGYTF.

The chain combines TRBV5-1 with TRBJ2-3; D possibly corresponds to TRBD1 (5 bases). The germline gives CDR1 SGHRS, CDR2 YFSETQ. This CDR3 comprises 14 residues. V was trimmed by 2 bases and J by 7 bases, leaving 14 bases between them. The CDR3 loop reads CASSFEAGKYTQYF. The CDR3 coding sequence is TGCGCCAGCAGCTTCGAGGCAGGGAAGTATACGCAGTATTTT.

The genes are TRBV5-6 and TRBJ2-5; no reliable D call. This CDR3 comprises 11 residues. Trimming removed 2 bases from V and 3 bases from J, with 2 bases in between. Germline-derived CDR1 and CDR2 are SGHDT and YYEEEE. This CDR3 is CASSFEETQYF. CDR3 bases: TGTGCCAGCAGCTTCGAAGAGACCCAGTACTTC. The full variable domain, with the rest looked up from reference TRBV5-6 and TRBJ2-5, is DAGVTQSPTHLIKTRGQQVTLRCSPKSGHDTVSWYQQALGQGPQFIFQYYEEEERQRGNFPDRFSGHQFPNYSSELNVNALLLGDSALYLCASSFEETQYFGPGTRLLVL.

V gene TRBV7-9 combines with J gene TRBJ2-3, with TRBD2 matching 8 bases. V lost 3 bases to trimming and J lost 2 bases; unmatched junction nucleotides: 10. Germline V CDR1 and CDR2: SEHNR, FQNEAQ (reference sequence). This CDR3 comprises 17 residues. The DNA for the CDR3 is TGTGCCAGCAGCTTGTCTCCGGTAGCGGGATACACAGATACGCAGTATTTT. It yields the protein CASSLSPVAGYTDTQYF.

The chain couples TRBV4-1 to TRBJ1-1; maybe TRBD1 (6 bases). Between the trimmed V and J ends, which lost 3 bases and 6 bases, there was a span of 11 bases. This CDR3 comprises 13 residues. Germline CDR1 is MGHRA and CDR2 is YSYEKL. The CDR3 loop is CASSHTGTSEAFF. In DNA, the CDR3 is TGCGCCAGCAGCCATACAGGGACCTCTGAAGCTTTCTTT.

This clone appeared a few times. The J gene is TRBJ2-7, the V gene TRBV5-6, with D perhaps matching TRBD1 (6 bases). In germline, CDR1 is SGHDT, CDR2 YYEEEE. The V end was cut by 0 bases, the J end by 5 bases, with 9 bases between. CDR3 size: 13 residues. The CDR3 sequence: CASSLGRGNEQYF. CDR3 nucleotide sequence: TGTGCCAGCAGCTTGGGCAGGGGCAACGAGCAGTACTTC.

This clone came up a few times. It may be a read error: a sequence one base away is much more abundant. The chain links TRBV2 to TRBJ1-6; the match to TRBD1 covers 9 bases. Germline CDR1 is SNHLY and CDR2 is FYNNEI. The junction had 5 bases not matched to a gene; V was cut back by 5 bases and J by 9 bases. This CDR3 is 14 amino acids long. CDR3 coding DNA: TGTGCCAGCAGTCCCGGGACAGGGACTTCACCCCTCCACTTT. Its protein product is CASSPGTGTSPLHF.

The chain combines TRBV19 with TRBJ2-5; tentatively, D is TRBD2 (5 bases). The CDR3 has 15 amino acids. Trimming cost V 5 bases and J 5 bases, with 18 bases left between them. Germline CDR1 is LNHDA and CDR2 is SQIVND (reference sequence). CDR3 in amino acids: CASSPRDYHSETQYF. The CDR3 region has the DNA TGTGCCAGTAGTCCTCGCGACTACCACTCTGAGACCCAGTACTTC.

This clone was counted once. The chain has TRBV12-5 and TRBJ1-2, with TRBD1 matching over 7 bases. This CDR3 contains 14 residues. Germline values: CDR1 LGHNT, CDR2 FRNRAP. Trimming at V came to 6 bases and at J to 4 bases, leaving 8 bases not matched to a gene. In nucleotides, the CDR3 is TGTGCTAGTGGGGCGGACAGGACCCGCTATGGCTACACCTTC. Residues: CASGADRTRYGYTF.